This T cell receptor beta chain was sequenced in a study of PD-1 blockade in classical Hodgkin lymphoma. Here immunoSEQ multiplex PCR was the method, and the copy in TCRdb shows in-frame clones only, minus some. The sample lists 99,000 or so clones; around 90% were seen once. Study results and caveats: Exclusion was applied to patients who started nivolumab under 1 year after ASCT. It was CD4+ TCR diversity, not CD8+, that rose significantly by C4D1. Reported baseline diversity: healthy donors highest, relapsed/refractory patients lowest.

Points on this clone: What it recognizes is unknown.

Germline assignment: CDR1 SGHVS and CDR2 FQNEAQ. V lost 8 bases and J lost 5; bases outside the gene matches: 3. The CDR3 runs 13 residues. The time point here: cycle 4 day 1 (C4D1), after more than five weeks of nivolumab. Brentuximab vedotin exposure varied, and every patient relapsed after autologous stem cell transplantation. Best responses included complete response and partial response; otherwise, the best response was progressive disease. The chain joins TRBV7-8 to TRBJ2-1, with TRBD1 matching 10 bases. The source of this sequence is a human donor with classical Hodgkin lymphoma. Sequencing used peripheral blood mononuclear cells (PBMCs), obtained before the fourth cycle of nivolumab. The CDR3 sequence: CASDRGRDNEQFF. CDR3 nucleotide sequence: TGTGCCAGCGACAGGGGGCGTGACAATGAGCAGTTCTTC.